This T cell receptor (beta chain) was sequenced in a study of T cell changes during pregnancy in multiple sclerosis (dated by TCRdb to between 2018 and 2021). General notes on the study: Changes in the T cell repertoire over the course of pregnancy were examined in this study in women with multiple sclerosis.

A word on this clone: No cognate antigen has been identified for it. Base quality data are lacking; no much larger clone is found one base away.

The receptor library was made with the immunoSEQ multiplex PCR assay. TCRdb holds this immuneACCESS table with in-frame rearrangements only. Some clones are missing; in checked studies, unresolved V genes explain under half, and the rest has no known cause. The sample data list around 50,000 clones, and approximately 92% of these were observed just once. The ten largest clones take up about 0.64% of the sample. Its CDR3 holds 15 amino acids, cysteine through phenylalanine. Solely the CDR3 DNA is kept, with 45 bases framed from the first base. At the junction V is shortened by 7 bases and J by 7 bases; bases outside the gene matches: 7. CDR1 is given as ENHRY and CDR2 as SYGVKD, both from the germline V gene.

The sequence was collected from a female donor with multiple sclerosis, enrolled in a pregnancy study. Recombination connected TRBV10-3 to TRBJ2-1; TRBD2 matches 13 bases in the middle. The source material was CD4+ T cells from peripheral blood mononuclear cells, sampled after pregnancy. The CDR3 has the sequence CAITQLAGGRNEQFF. The DNA is TGTGCCATCACCCAACTAGCGGGGGGGCGGAATGAGCAGTTCTTC.